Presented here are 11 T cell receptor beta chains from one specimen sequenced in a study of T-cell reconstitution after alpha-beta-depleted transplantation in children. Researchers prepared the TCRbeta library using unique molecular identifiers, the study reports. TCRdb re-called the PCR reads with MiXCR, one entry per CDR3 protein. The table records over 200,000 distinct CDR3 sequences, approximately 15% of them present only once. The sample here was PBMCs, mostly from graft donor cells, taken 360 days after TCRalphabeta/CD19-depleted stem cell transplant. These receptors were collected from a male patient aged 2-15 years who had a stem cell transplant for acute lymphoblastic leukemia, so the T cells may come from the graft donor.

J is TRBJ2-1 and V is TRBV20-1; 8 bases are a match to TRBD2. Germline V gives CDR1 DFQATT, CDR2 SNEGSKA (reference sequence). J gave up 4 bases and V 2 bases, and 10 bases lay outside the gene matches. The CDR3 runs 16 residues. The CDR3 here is CSARRAPGGAYNEQFF. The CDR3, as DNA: TGCAGTGCTAGACGGGCCCCCGGGGGGGCGTACAATGAGCAGTTCTTC.

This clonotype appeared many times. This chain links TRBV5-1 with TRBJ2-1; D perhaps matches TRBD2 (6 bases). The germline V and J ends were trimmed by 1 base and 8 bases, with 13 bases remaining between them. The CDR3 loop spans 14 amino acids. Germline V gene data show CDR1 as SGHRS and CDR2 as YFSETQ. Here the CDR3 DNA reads TGCGCCAGCAGCTTGTTCGGGGGAGGAGATGAGCAGTTCTTC. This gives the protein CASSLFGGGDEQFF.

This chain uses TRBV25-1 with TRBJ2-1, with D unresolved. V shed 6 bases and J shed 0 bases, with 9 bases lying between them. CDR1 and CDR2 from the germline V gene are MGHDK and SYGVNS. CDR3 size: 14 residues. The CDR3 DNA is TGTGCCAGCAGAAGCTCGAGCTCCTACAATGAGCAGTTCTTC. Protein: CASRSSSSYNEQFF.

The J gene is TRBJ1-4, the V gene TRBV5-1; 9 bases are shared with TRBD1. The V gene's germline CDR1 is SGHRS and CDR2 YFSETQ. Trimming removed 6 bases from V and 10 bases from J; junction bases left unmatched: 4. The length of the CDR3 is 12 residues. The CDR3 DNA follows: TGCGCCAGCAAGGGACAGGGTGGAAAACTGTTTTTT. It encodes CASKGQGGKLFF. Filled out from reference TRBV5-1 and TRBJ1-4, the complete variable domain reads KAGVTQTPRYLIKTRGQQVTLSCSPISGHRSVSWYQQTPGQGLQFLFEYFSETQRNKGNFPGRFSGRQFSNSRSEMNVSTLELGDSALYLCASKGQGGKLFFGSGTQLSVL.

The CDR3 nucleotides are TGCAGCGTTGAAGAGGGGGGGACTGAAGCTTTCTTT. Translated: CSVEEGGTEAFF. The V call is TRBV29-1, the J call TRBJ1-1, with a possible D match to TRBD1 (5 bases). Trimming took 0 bases from V and 5 from J, leaving 7 bases between them. This CDR3 comprises 12 residues. Germline V gives CDR1 SQVTM, CDR2 ANQGSEA.

The CDR3: CASRPTGPYSYEQYF. The CDR3 DNA reads as TGTGCCAGCCGACCTACAGGGCCCTACTCCTACGAGCAGTACTTC. The J gene is TRBJ2-7, the V gene TRBV6-1, with TRBD1 as a possible D gene (6 bases). Germline CDR1 is MNHNS and CDR2 is SASEGT. The CDR3 spans 15 residues. Trimming pared 8 bases from V and 0 bases from J, leaving 17 bases between.

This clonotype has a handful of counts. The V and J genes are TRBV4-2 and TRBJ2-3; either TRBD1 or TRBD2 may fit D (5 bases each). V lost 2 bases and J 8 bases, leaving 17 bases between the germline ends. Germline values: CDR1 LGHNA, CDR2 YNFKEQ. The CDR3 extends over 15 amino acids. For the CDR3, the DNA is TGTGCCAGCAGCCAACACTCTGGGGGACCAGGTACGCAGTATTTT. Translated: CASSQHSGGPGTQYF.

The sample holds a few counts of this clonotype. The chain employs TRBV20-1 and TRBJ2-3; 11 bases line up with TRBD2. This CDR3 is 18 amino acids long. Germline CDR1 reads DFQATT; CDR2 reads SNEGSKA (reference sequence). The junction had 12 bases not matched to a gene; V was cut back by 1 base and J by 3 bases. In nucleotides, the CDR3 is TGCAGTGCTAGAGGGGGTAGCGGGGGGGTCGGGGCGACAGATACGCAGTATTTT. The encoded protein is CSARGGSGGVGATDTQYF.

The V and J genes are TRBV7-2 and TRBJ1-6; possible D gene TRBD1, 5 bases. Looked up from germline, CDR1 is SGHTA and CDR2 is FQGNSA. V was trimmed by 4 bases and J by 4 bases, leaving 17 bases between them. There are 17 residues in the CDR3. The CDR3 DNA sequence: TGTGCCAGCAGCTCCTCGGGGGGAGGGGAATATAATTCACCCCTCCACTTT. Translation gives CASSSSGGGEYNSPLHF. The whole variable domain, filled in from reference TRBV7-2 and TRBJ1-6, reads GAGVSQSPSNKVTEKGKDVELRCDPISGHTALYWYRQSLGQGLEFLIYFQGNSAPDKSGLPSDRFSAERTGGSVSTLTIQRTQQEDSAVYLCASSSSGGGEYNSPLHFGNGTRLTVT.

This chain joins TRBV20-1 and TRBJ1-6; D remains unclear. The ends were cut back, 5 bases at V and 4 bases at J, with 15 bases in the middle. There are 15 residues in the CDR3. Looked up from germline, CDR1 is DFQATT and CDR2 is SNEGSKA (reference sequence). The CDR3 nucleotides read TGCAGTGCTGCCAATGATTTGAGGTATAATTCACCCCTCCACTTT. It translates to CSAANDLRYNSPLHF.

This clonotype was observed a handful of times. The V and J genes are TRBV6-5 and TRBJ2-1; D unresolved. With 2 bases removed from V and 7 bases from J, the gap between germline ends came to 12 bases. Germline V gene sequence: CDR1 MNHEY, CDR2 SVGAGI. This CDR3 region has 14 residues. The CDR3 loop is CASSYLHTTNEQFF. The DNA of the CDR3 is TGTGCCAGCAGTTACCTACACACAACAAATGAGCAGTTCTTC.